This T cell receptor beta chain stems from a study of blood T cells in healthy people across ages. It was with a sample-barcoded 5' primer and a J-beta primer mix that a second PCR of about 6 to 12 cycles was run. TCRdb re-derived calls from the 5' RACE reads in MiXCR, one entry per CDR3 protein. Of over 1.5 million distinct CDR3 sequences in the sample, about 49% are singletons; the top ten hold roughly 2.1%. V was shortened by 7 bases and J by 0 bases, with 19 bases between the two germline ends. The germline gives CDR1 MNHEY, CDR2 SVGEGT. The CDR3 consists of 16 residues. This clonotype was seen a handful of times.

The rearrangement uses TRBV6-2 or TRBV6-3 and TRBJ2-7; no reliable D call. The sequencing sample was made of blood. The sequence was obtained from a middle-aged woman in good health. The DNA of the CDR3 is TGTGCCAGCAATCCCATGATTCGGTCGATCTCCTACGAGCAGTACTTC. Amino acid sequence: CASNPMIRSISYEQYF.